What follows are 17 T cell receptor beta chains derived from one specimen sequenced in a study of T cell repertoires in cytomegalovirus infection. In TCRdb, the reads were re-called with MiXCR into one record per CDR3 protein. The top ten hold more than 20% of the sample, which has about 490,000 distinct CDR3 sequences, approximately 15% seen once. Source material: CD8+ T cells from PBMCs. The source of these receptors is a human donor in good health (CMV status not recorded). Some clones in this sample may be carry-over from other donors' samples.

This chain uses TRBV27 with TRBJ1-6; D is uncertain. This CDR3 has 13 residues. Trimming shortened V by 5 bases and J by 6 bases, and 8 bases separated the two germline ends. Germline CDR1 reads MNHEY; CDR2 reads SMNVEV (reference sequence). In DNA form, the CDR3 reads TGTGCCAGCAGTACCTCAGTTAATTCACCCCTCCACTTT. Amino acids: CASSTSVNSPLHF.

The CDR3 is CASSQVTSGRRWEETQYF. DNA of the CDR3: TGCGCCAGCAGCCAAGTGACTAGCGGGAGGCGGTGGGAAGAGACCCAGTACTTC. The rearrangement joins TRBV4-1 to TRBJ2-5; 13 bases align to TRBD2. The length of the CDR3 is 18 residues. Germline-derived CDR1 and CDR2 are MGHRA and YSYEKL. With 1 base clipped from V and 3 bases from J, the junction kept 8 bases outside the gene matches.

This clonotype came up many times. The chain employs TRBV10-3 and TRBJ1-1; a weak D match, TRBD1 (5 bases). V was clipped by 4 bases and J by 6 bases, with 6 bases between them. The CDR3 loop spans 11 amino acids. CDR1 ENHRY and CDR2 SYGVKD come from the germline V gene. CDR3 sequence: CAISGGPEAFF. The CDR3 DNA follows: TGTGCCATCAGTGGGGGACCTGAAGCTTTCTTT.

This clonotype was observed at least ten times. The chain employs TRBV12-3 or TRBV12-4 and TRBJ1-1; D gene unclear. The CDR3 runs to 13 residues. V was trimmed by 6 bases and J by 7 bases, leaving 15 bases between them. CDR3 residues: CASSRGSQFEAFF. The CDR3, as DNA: TGTGCCAGCAGCCGGGGATCTCAATTTGAAGCTTTCTTT.

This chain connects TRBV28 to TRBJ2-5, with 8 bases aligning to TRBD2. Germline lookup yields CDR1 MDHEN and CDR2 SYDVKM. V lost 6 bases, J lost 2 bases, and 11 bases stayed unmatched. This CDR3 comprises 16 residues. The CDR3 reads CASSSSREGLQETQYF. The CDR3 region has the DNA TGTGCCAGCAGCTCTAGTCGGGAGGGTTTACAAGAGACCCAGTACTTC.

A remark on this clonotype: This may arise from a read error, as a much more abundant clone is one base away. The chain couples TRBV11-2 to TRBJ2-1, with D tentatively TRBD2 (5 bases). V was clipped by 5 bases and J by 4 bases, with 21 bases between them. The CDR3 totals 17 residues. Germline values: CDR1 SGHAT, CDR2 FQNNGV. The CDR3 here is CASSRSGIGNDYNEQFF. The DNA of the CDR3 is TGTGCCAGCAGCCGCAGTGGTATCGGGAACGATTACAATGAGCAGTTCTTC.

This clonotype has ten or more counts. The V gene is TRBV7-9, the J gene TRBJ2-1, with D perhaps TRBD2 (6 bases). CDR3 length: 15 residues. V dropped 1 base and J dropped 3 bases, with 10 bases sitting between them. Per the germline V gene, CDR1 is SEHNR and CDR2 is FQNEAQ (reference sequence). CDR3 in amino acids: CASSLVGGNYNEQFF. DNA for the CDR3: TGTGCCAGCAGCTTAGTCGGCGGGAACTACAATGAGCAGTTCTTC.

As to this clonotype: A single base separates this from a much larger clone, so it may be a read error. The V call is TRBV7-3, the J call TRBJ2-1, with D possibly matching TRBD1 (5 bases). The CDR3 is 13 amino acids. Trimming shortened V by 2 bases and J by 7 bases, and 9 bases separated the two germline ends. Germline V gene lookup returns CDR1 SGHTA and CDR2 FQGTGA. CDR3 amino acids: CASSLGHINEQFF. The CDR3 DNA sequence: TGTGCCAGCAGCTTAGGACATATAAATGAGCAGTTCTTC.

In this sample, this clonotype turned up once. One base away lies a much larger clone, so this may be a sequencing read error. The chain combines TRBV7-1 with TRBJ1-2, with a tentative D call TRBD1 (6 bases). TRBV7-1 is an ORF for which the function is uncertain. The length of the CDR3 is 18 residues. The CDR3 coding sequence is TGTGCCAGCAGCGAGGGCAGGGGACTAACTTCCTCTAACTATGGCTTCACCTTC. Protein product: CASSEGRGLTSSNYGFTF.

The CDR3 loop is CAWSIRAGEGGELFF. The CDR3 bases are TGTGCCTGGAGTATACGAGCGGGCGAGGGCGGGGAGCTGTTTTTT. The chain uses TRBV30 and TRBJ2-2; a possible D gene is TRBD2 (6 bases). The CDR3 is made up of 15 amino acids. Germline V CDR1 and CDR2: GTSNPN, SVGIG (reference sequence). The V gene lost 2 bases and the J gene lost 7 bases, with 17 bases spanning the gap.

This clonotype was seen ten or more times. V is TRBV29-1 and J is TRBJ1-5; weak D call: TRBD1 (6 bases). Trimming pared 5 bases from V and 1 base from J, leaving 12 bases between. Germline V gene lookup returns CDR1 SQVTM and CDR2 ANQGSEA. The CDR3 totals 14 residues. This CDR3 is CSVLTGRSNQPQHF. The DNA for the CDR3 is TGCAGCGTTCTAACAGGGAGGAGCAATCAGCCCCAGCATTTT.

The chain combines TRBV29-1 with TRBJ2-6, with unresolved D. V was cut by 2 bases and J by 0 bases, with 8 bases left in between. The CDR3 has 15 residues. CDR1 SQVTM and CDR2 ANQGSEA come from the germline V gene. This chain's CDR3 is CSVEPLSSGANVLTF. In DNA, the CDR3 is TGCAGCGTTGAACCACTAAGCTCTGGGGCCAACGTCCTGACTTTC. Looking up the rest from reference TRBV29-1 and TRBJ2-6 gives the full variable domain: SAVISQKPSRDICQRGTSLTIQCQVDSQVTMMFWYRQQPGQSLTLIATANQGSEATYESGFVIDKFPISRPNLTFSTLTVSNMSPEDSSIYLCSVEPLSSGANVLTFGAGSRLTVL.

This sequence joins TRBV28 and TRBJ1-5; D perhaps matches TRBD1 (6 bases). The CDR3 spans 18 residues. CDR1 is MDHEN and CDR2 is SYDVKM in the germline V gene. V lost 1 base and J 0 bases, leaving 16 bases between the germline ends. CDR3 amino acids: CASSLSGGGDFSNQPQHF. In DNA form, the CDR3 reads TGTGCCAGCAGTTTATCTGGGGGGGGCGATTTTAGCAATCAGCCCCAGCATTTT.

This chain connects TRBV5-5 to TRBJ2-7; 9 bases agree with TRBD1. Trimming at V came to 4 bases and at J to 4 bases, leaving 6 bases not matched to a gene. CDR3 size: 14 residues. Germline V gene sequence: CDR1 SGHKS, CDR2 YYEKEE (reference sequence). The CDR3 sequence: CASSSGTGMYEQYF. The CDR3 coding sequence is TGTGCCAGCAGCAGCGGGACAGGGATGTACGAGCAGTACTTC.

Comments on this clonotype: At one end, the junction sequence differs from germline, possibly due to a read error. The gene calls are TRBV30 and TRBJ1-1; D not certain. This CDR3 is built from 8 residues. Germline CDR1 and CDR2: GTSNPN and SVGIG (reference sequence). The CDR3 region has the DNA TGTGCCTCAGAGTTGGGGATCTTT. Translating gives CASELGIF. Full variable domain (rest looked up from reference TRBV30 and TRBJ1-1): SQTIHQWPATLVQPVGSPLSLECTVEGTSNPNLYWYRQAAGRGLQLLFYSVGIGQISSEVPQNLSASRPQDRQFILSSKKLLLSDSGFYLCASELGIFGQGTRLTVV.

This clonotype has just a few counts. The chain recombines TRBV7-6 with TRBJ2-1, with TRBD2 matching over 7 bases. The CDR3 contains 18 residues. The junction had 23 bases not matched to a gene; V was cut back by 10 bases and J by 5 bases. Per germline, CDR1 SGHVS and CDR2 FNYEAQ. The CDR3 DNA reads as TGTGCCACCCGCTACATTGGGGAGGGAGGCCCTCATAACAATGAGCAGTTCTTC. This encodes CATRYIGEGGPHNNEQFF.

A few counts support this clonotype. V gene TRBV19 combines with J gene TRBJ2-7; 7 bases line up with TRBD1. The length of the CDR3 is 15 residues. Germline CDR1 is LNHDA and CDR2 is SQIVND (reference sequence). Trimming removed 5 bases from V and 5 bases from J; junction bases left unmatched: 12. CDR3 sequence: CASSADREGENEQYF. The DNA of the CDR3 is TGTGCCAGTAGTGCAGACAGGGAAGGGGAGAACGAGCAGTACTTC. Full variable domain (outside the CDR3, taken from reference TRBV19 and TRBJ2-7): DGGITQSPKYLFRKEGQNVTLSCEQNLNHDAMYWYRQDPGQGLRLIYYSQIVNDFQKGDIAEGYSVSREKKESFPLTVTSAQKNPTAFYLCASSADREGENEQYFGPGTRLTVT.